The 2 T cell receptor beta chains reported below all come from one sample, sequenced in a study of regulatory dendritic cells for organ transplantation. Profiling relied on immunoSEQ multiplex PCR, and the TCRdb table lists in-frame clones only, not all of them. This table holds over 20,000 clones, around two thirds found once. Sequencing was done on a sample of memory CD4+ T cells from blood. The subset is: CD45RO+ memory T cells. The receptors were gathered from a human donor in good health.

The rearrangement links TRBV9 to TRBJ2-5; D possibly corresponds to TRBD1 (7 bases). V lost 0 bases and J lost 5, with 29 bases in between. CDR3 length equals 20 residues. Germline V CDR1 and CDR2: SGDLS, YYNGEE. CDR3 sequence: CASSVERAGGTDSPQETQYF. CDR3 DNA: TGTGCCAGCAGCGTAGAAAGGGCTGGGGGGACAGACAGTCCGCAGGAGACCCAGTACTTC.

The rearrangement links TRBV2 to TRBJ1-2, with 11 bases that match TRBD1. Trimming at V came to 8 bases and at J to 8 bases, leaving 1 base not matched to a gene. This CDR3 contains 11 residues. Germline values: CDR1 SNHLY, CDR2 FYNNEI. CDR3 bases: TGTGCCAGCGGACAGGGGGCCGGCTACACCTTC. It codes for CASGQGAGYTF.